This T cell receptor beta chain comes out of a study of T cells in Graves' hyperthyroidism and ophthalmopathy. Study-wide findings and caveats: Expanded thyroid clonotypes (above 0.001) were mostly also found in blood.

CDR1 and CDR2 (germline): SGHRS, YFSETQ. This CDR3 comprises 14 residues. In the case of this clonotype: Antigen: not known. Germline and junction disagree at one end, which may indicate a read error.

The CDR3 regions of TCR beta were amplified from RNA transcripts. TCR CDR3 underwent first-round RT-PCR with the HTBI primer set. Via MiXCR, TCRdb re-called the multiplex PCR reads, giving one row per CDR3 protein. The table has approximately 700,000 distinct CDR3 sequences, over 40% seen once. The receptor comes from an adult man with Graves' disease, either hyperthyroidism or ophthalmopathy (not recorded which). V and J are TRBV5-1 and TRBJ2-6; a weak D match, TRBD2 (6 bases). The sample consisted of peripheral blood or thyroid tissue (not recorded which). CDR3 coding DNA: TGTGCCAGCAGGAGGGAGTTCGGGGCCAACGTCCTGACTTTC. This translates into CASRREFGANVLTF. The whole variable domain, filled in from reference TRBV5-1 and TRBJ2-6, reads KAGVTQTPRYLIKTRGQQVTLSCSPISGHRSVSWYQQTPGQGLQFLFEYFSETQRNKGNFPGRFSGRQFSNSRSEMNVSTLELGDSALYLCASRREFGANVLTFGAGSRLTVL.